Listed here are 25 T cell receptor beta chains from one sample, sequenced in a study of cytomegalovirus exposure and HLA in healthy donors. PCR involved 60 Vbeta and 13 Jbeta primers. The data were produced by immunoSEQ multiplex PCR, yet TCRdb's version contains in-frame clones alone and is incomplete. This table has 160,000 or so clones, approximately 76% appearing once. The sequencing input was PBMCs. The receptors stem from a man in his 60s in good health and CMV-seronegative.

The chain uses TRBV6-5 and TRBJ1-1; D gene ambiguous. The CDR3 consists of 15 residues. Germline values: CDR1 MNHEY, CDR2 SVGAGI. V was pared by 6 bases and J by 0 bases, with 14 bases between. The CDR3 DNA reads TGTGCCAGCAGACCAATTGGTGAGCTGAACACTGAAGCTTTCTTT. It is translated as CASRPIGELNTEAFF.

This clone was detected a few times. The chain links TRBV18 to TRBJ2-1; 15 positions match TRBD2. Germline values: CDR1 KGHSH, CDR2 LQKENI. The CDR3 length is 17 residues. V dropped 2 bases and J dropped 7; count of bases not matched to a gene: 6. DNA of the CDR3: TGTGCCAGCTCACCAGGGACTAGCGGGAGGTTTGTAAATGAGCAGTTCTTC. Its translation is CASSPGTSGRFVNEQFF.

The chain joins TRBV18 to TRBJ2-2, with 8 bases identical to TRBD1. V dropped 3 bases and J dropped 3; count of bases not matched to a gene: 6. Germline V gives CDR1 KGHSH, CDR2 LQKENI. The CDR3 is made up of 16 amino acids. The CDR3 nucleotides read TGTGCCAGCTCACCGGAACAGGGGGTTTACACCGGGGAGCTGTTTTTT. Amino acid sequence: CASSPEQGVYTGELFF.

This clone was detected a few times. The J gene is TRBJ2-2, the V gene TRBV6-5, with D possibly being TRBD1 (5 bases). Germline V CDR1 and CDR2: MNHEY, SVGAGI. The CDR3 covers 15 residues. V lost 2 bases, J lost 1 base, and 8 bases lay in between. The CDR3 region has the DNA TGTGCCAGCAGTTACACCACAGGGAACACCGGGGAGCTGTTTTTT. This encodes CASSYTTGNTGELFF.

The J gene is TRBJ2-5, the V gene TRBV7-2; 8 bases are a match to TRBD1. Trimming took 5 bases from V and 5 from J; bases not matched to a gene: 13. The CDR3 is 16 amino acids. The germline V gene encodes CDR1 SGHTA and CDR2 FQGNSA. CDR3 in amino acids: CASSRQTAGGFETQYF. The DNA of the CDR3 is TGTGCCAGCAGCCGCCAGACCGCAGGGGGCTTCGAGACCCAGTACTTC. Variable domain in full (rest from reference TRBV7-2 and TRBJ2-5): GAGVSQSPSNKVTEKGKDVELRCDPISGHTALYWYRQSLGQGLEFLIYFQGNSAPDKSGLPSDRFSAERTGGSVSTLTIQRTQQEDSAVYLCASSRQTAGGFETQYFGPGTRLLVL.

This clone was detected a few times. The chain links TRBV5-1 to TRBJ2-1; D is possibly TRBD2 (6 bases). V dropped 2 bases and J dropped 2 bases, with 11 bases sitting between them. This CDR3 is 15 amino acids long. Germline V CDR1 and CDR2: SGHRS, YFSETQ. The CDR3 region has the DNA TGCGCCAGCAGCTTCGGGACTCAGACCTACAATGAGCAGTTCTTC. Amino acid sequence: CASSFGTQTYNEQFF.

The chain links TRBV9 to TRBJ2-7, with 7 nucleotides matching TRBD2. J gave up 4 bases and V 4 bases, and 11 bases lay outside the gene matches. Germline V gene data show CDR1 as SGDLS and CDR2 as YYNGEE. There are 15 residues in the CDR3. CDR3: CASSLEGGSMYEQYF. The DNA of the CDR3 is TGTGCCAGCAGCTTGGAAGGCGGGAGTATGTACGAGCAGTACTTC.

The chain couples TRBV7-8 to TRBJ2-5; TRBD2 matches at 7 bases. The CDR3 sequence is 14 residues long. Trimming cost V 4 bases and J 0 bases; bases outside gene matches: 2. The germline gives CDR1 SGHVS, CDR2 FQNEAQ. The CDR3 sequence is CASSWGTNQETQYF. CDR3 DNA sequence: TGTGCCAGCAGCTGGGGGACTAACCAAGAGACCCAGTACTTC.

The rearrangement links TRBV7-9 to TRBJ2-1; 11 positions agree with TRBD1. CDR1 and CDR2 (germline): SEHNR, FQNEAQ (reference sequence). V shed 5 bases, J shed 10 bases, and the junction held 4 bases outside the gene matches. The CDR3 has 13 amino acids. The CDR3 reads CASSPWTGGEQFF. The CDR3 bases are TGTGCCAGCAGCCCGTGGACAGGGGGCGAGCAGTTCTTC.

In its sample, this clone was seen once. The chain joins TRBV19 to TRBJ1-2; 7 bases match TRBD1. The CDR3 runs to 13 residues. Looked up from germline, CDR1 is LNHDA and CDR2 is SQIVND (reference sequence). The J segment lost 5 bases and the V segment lost 4 bases, leaving 4 bases of the junction unmatched. CDR3 amino acids: CASSTATGYGYTF. The DNA of the CDR3 is TGTGCCAGTAGTACCGCGACAGGGTATGGCTACACCTTC.

V gene TRBV27 combines with J gene TRBJ2-6, with unresolved D. The CDR3 has 15 amino acids. In germline, CDR1 is MNHEY, CDR2 SMNVEV (reference sequence). V lost 4 bases and J 1 base, leaving 8 bases between the germline ends. The CDR3 DNA reads as TGTGCCAGCAGTTCCGAGGTGTCTGGGGCCAACGTCCTGACTTTC. Encoded protein: CASSSEVSGANVLTF.

The chain's CDR3 is CASSSLSSSQETQYF. The CDR3 DNA reads TGCGCCAGCAGCTCACTTAGTAGCAGCCAAGAGACCCAGTACTTC. The chain employs TRBV5-1 and TRBJ2-5; D unresolved. Germline V gives CDR1 SGHRS, CDR2 YFSETQ. V was shortened by 3 bases and J by 1 base, with 13 bases between the two germline ends. The CDR3 has 15 amino acids.

The rearrangement joins TRBV5-1 to TRBJ2-1; maybe TRBD1 (5 bases). The germline V and J ends were trimmed by 4 bases and 6 bases, with 17 bases remaining between them. The germline V gene has CDR1 SGHRS and CDR2 YFSETQ. This CDR3 is 15 amino acids long. CDR3 sequence (DNA): TGCGCCAGCAGCCCCCGGGTACAGGCAGCCAATGAGCAGTTCTTC. Translating it yields CASSPRVQAANEQFF.

J is TRBJ2-2 and V is TRBV28; 10 nucleotides align to TRBD1. Looked up from germline, CDR1 is MDHEN and CDR2 is SYDVKM. The CDR3 runs to 17 residues. Trimming at V came to 6 bases and at J to 7 bases, leaving 14 bases not matched to a gene. The CDR3 DNA follows: TGTGCCAGCAGCGCCCCGTTGGGACAGGGGTACGACGGGGAGCTGTTTTTT. Protein product: CASSAPLGQGYDGELFF.

The chain combines TRBV25-1 with TRBJ2-7, with 7 bases lining up with TRBD2. Germline V CDR1 and CDR2: MGHDK, SYGVNS. Trimming took 2 bases from V and 5 from J; bases not matched to a gene: 3. The CDR3 is 13 amino acids. The CDR3 protein is CASSERLAHEQYF. The DNA for the CDR3 is TGTGCCAGCAGTGAAAGACTAGCCCACGAGCAGTACTTC.

Points on this clone: Other nucleotide sequences from this sample produce the same CDR3. The rearrangement links TRBV5-1 to TRBJ2-7; 7 bases are shared with TRBD1. V trimming: 0 bases; J trimming: 2 bases; junction bases outside the gene matches: 2. The germline V gene has CDR1 SGHRS and CDR2 YFSETQ. The CDR3 covers 14 residues. The CDR3 loop reads CASSLGQGAYEQYF. DNA of the CDR3: TGCGCCAGCAGCTTGGGACAGGGAGCCTACGAGCAGTACTTC.

In this sample, this clone turned up a few times. The rearrangement uses TRBV5-1 and TRBJ2-3; the D gene is possibly TRBD1 (6 bases). Trimming removed 0 bases from V and 1 base from J, with 12 bases in between. In germline, CDR1 is SGHRS, CDR2 YFSETQ. This CDR3 is built from 16 residues. CDR3 residues: CASSLARAGGTDTQYF. In DNA form, the CDR3 reads TGCGCCAGCAGCTTGGCCCGGGCAGGGGGCACAGATACGCAGTATTTT.

The J gene is TRBJ2-3, the V gene TRBV29-1; D not resolved. The V end lost 4 bases, the J end lost 2 bases, and 7 bases lay between the germline ends. CDR1 and CDR2 (germline): SQVTM, ANQGSEA. The CDR3 spans 12 residues. The CDR3 loop reads CSVVPNTDTQYF. The CDR3 region has the DNA TGCAGCGTTGTTCCCAACACAGATACGCAGTATTTT.

The rearrangement uses TRBV2 and TRBJ1-2; TRBD1 matches 11 bases. The CDR3 runs to 15 residues. Germline CDR1 is SNHLY and CDR2 is FYNNEI. V gave up 2 bases and J gave up 7 bases; unmatched junction bases: 6. The CDR3 DNA is TGTGCCAGCAGTGAATTTGGACAGGGGGCAGTTGGCTACACCTTC. This encodes CASSEFGQGAVGYTF.

The rearrangement links TRBV28 to TRBJ1-5; unclear D gene. Trimming took 2 bases from V and 2 from J, leaving 13 bases between them. In germline, CDR1 is MDHEN, CDR2 SYDVKM. The length of the CDR3 is 16 residues. CDR3: CASSLSWSPGNQPQHF. CDR3 nucleotides: TGTGCCAGCAGTTTAAGCTGGTCCCCCGGCAATCAGCCCCAGCATTTT. Based on the CDR3 plus reference TRBV28 and TRBJ1-5, the full variable domain is DVKVTQSSRYLVKRTGEKVFLECVQDMDHENMFWYRQDPGLGLRLIYFSYDVKMKEKGDIPEGYSVSREKKERFSLILESASTNQTSMYLCASSLSWSPGNQPQHFGDGTRLSIL.

Only one count was recorded for this clone. The gene calls are TRBV4-3 and TRBJ2-3; maybe TRBD2 (6 bases). The CDR3 spans 18 residues. V lost 0 bases and J lost 5, with 21 bases in between. From germline, CDR1 is LGHNA and CDR2 YSLEER. The CDR3 DNA reads TGCGCCAGCAGCCAAGATACCCCAGTCAGGACTATAGGAGATACGCAGTATTTT. Its translation: CASSQDTPVRTIGDTQYF.

This clone was counted between two and nine times. Written as DNA, the CDR3 is TGTGCCAGCAGCTTCTCTGCCGGGACAGGGGGGAATGGCTACACCTTC. It encodes CASSFSAGTGGNGYTF. The chain uses TRBV11-2 and TRBJ1-2; TRBD1 matches at 11 bases. The V and J ends lost 3 bases and 6 bases, in that order; junction bases with no gene match: 9. The V gene's germline CDR1 is SGHAT and CDR2 FQNNGV. This CDR3 comprises 16 residues. Full variable domain (missing parts from reference TRBV11-2 and TRBJ1-2): EAGVAQSPRYKIIEKRQSVAFWCNPISGHATLYWYQQILGQGPKLLIQFQNNGVVDDSQLPKDRFSAERLKGVDSTLKIQPAKLEDSAVYLCASSFSAGTGGNGYTFGSGTRLTVV.

The chain joins TRBV4-1 to TRBJ2-3, with TRBD1 matching 9 bases. V gave up 4 bases and J gave up 5 bases; unmatched junction bases: 7. Germline-derived CDR1 and CDR2 are MGHRA and YSYEKL. The CDR3 runs to 15 residues. The CDR3 spells CASSPLMDRGDTQYF. CDR3 DNA sequence: TGCGCCAGCAGCCCGCTGATGGACAGGGGAGATACGCAGTATTTT.

This chain uses TRBV10-1 with TRBJ1-2; possibly TRBD1 for D (6 bases). Germline V gene data show CDR1 as WNHNN and CDR2 as SYGVQD (reference sequence). V lost 0 bases and J lost 3, with 14 bases in between. The CDR3 is made up of 16 amino acids. The CDR3 reads CASSESNPTGYYGYTF. CDR3 DNA: TGCGCCAGCAGTGAGTCGAATCCGACAGGTTACTATGGCTACACCTTC.

The V call is TRBV18, the J call TRBJ2-1, with D tentatively TRBD1 (6 bases). The V gene lost 6 bases and the J gene lost 5 bases, with 11 bases spanning the gap. The CDR3 has 13 residues. The germline V gene has CDR1 KGHSH and CDR2 LQKENI. CDR3 sequence (DNA): TGTGCCAGCTCGACACAGGGAAACAATGAGCAGTTCTTC. Amino acid sequence: CASSTQGNNEQFF.